This is a list of T cell receptor beta chains from one sample in a study of sequential checkpoint blockade in melanoma. Data came from immunoSEQ multiplex PCR; TCRdb stores just in-frame clones and leaves some out. The sample records roughly 5,100 clones, about 72% being singletons. The sample consisted of CD8+ T cells sorted from blood (inferred from file names), taken from a patient given nivolumab and ipilimumab in sequence. These receptors all come from a human donor with melanoma. The CDR3 runs from the conserved cysteine through the conserved F or W. The D gene is left open where the match is weak. Size is stated for part of the rows, as once, few or many counts, or as a class when the clone is expanded.

clone_size: .; j_call: TRBJ2-1; d_call: .; v_call: TRBV5-1; cdr3_aa: CASSLGLFGDSYNEQFF; cdr3_nt: TGCGCCAGCAGCTTGGGTCTTTTCGGGGATTCCTACAATGAGCAGTTCTTC
clone_size: once; j_call: TRBJ1-5; d_call: .; v_call: TRBV6-5; cdr3_aa: CASRSLDSLNQPQHF; cdr3_nt: TGTGCCAGCAGGTCCCTGGACAGCCTCAATCAGCCCCAGCATTTT
clone_size: few; j_call: TRBJ2-7; d_call: .; v_call: TRBV7-9; cdr3_aa: CASSLRQSYEQYF; cdr3_nt: TGTGCCAGCAGCCTCCGACAGTCCTACGAGCAGTACTTC
clone_size: .; j_call: TRBJ2-1; d_call: .; v_call: TRBV4-3; cdr3_aa: CASSQAHGGPDEQFF; cdr3_nt: TGCGCCAGCAGCCAAGCTCACGGGGGGCCGGATGAGCAGTTCTTC
clone_size: .; j_call: TRBJ2-3; d_call: .; v_call: TRBV29-1; cdr3_aa: CSVEATTNSDTQYF; cdr3_nt: TGCAGCGTTGAAGCCACCACGAACTCAGATACGCAGTATTTT
clone_size: .; j_call: TRBJ2-7; d_call: .; v_call: TRBV7-8; cdr3_aa: CASSLDPGGFRSEQYF; cdr3_nt: TGTGCCAGCAGCTTAGATCCAGGGGGGTTTCGGTCCGAGCAGTACTTC
clone_size: .; j_call: TRBJ2-7; d_call: TRBD2; v_call: TRBV7-8; cdr3_aa: CASSPPASGSSYEQYF; cdr3_nt: TGTGCCAGCAGCCCGCCGGCTAGCGGTAGCTCCTACGAGCAGTACTTC
clone_size: .; j_call: TRBJ2-3; d_call: .; v_call: TRBV5-8; cdr3_aa: CASSFGGLIDTQYF; cdr3_nt: TGTGCCAGCAGCTTCGGGGGACTGATAGATACGCAGTATTTT
clone_size: .; j_call: TRBJ1-1; d_call: .; v_call: TRBV5-8; cdr3_aa: CASSFELERLNTEAFF; cdr3_nt: TGTGCCAGCAGCTTCGAACTCGAGAGGTTGAACACTGAAGCTTTCTTT
clone_size: .; j_call: TRBJ2-7; d_call: .; v_call: TRBV4-3; cdr3_aa: CASSQGLAYEQYF; cdr3_nt: TGCGCCAGCAGCCAAGGTCTAGCCTACGAGCAGTACTTC
clone_size: once; j_call: TRBJ2-7; d_call: .; v_call: TRBV28; cdr3_aa: CASSLYGGTYEQYF; cdr3_nt: TGTGCCAGCAGTTTATACGGGGGAACCTACGAGCAGTACTTC
clone_size: .; j_call: TRBJ2-7; d_call: TRBD2; v_call: TRBV6-5; cdr3_aa: CASSYVSSGVYEQYF; cdr3_nt: TGTGCCAGCAGTTACGTGTCTAGCGGGGTGTACGAGCAGTACTTC
clone_size: .; j_call: TRBJ2-5; d_call: .; v_call: TRBV27; cdr3_aa: CASSSHRVPLAMEETQYF; cdr3_nt: TGTGCCAGCAGTTCCCACAGGGTTCCACTAGCGATGGAAGAGACCCAGTACTTC
clone_size: .; j_call: TRBJ2-5; d_call: .; v_call: TRBV27; cdr3_aa: CASSLSAVETQYF; cdr3_nt: TGTGCCAGCAGTTTATCGGCAGTGGAGACCCAGTACTTC
clone_size: few; j_call: TRBJ2-5; d_call: TRBD1; v_call: TRBV9; cdr3_aa: CASSDGQGRETQYF; cdr3_nt: TGTGCCAGCAGCGACGGACAGGGTCGGGAGACCCAGTACTTC
clone_size: .; j_call: TRBJ1-6; d_call: TRBD1; v_call: TRBV7-9; cdr3_aa: CASRPGTVNSPLHF; cdr3_nt: TGTGCCAGCAGGCCCGGGACAGTAAATTCACCCCTCCACTTT
clone_size: .; j_call: TRBJ1-2; d_call: .; v_call: TRBV28; cdr3_aa: CASSLDSYGYTF; cdr3_nt: TGTGCCAGCAGCTTGGACAGCTATGGCTACACCTTC
clone_size: .; j_call: TRBJ1-1; d_call: .; v_call: TRBV7-9; cdr3_aa: CASSWRPAEAFF; cdr3_nt: TGTGCCAGCAGCTGGAGACCGGCTGAAGCTTTCTTT
clone_size: .; j_call: TRBJ1-1; d_call: TRBD1; v_call: TRBV7-9; cdr3_aa: CASSRDRVDTEAFF; cdr3_nt: TGTGCCAGCAGCCGGGACAGGGTCGACACTGAAGCTTTCTTT
clone_size: .; j_call: TRBJ2-5; d_call: .; v_call: TRBV4-1; cdr3_aa: CASSGGEETQYF; cdr3_nt: TGCGCCAGCAGCGGAGGGGAGGAGACCCAGTACTTC
clone_size: .; j_call: TRBJ2-7; d_call: .; v_call: TRBV27; cdr3_aa: CASSLGGNEQYF; cdr3_nt: TGTGCCAGCAGTTTAGGGGGGAACGAGCAGTACTTC
clone_size: once; j_call: TRBJ2-1; d_call: .; v_call: TRBV30; cdr3_aa: CAWRRQGGSYNEQFF; cdr3_nt: TGTGCCTGGAGACGTCAAGGCGGCTCCTACAATGAGCAGTTCTTC
clone_size: .; j_call: TRBJ2-1; d_call: TRBD2; v_call: TRBV6-1; cdr3_aa: CASSEGAAGGYNEQFF; cdr3_nt: TGTGCCAGCAGTGAAGGGGCGGCGGGGGGGTACAATGAGCAGTTCTTC